This T cell receptor (beta chain) was retrieved from a study of type 1 regulatory T cells. About the research overall: T-allo10 is an in vitro-generated, Tr1-enriched CD4 T cell product specific for alloantigen.

TCRdb independently ran MiXCR on the reads; one entry per CDR3 protein. The table shows under 85,000 distinct CDR3 sequences, with 45% to 50% occurring only once. About this clonotype: The antigen is not known.

Study results and limitations: Compared with non-Tr1 cells, Tr1 cells showed a narrower TCR repertoire.

Germline V gives CDR1 SGHTA, CDR2 FQGNSA. The CDR3 spans 11 residues. Deletions cut 6 bases from V and 11 bases from J, with 11 bases between. This sequence was found in a human donor in good health. The chain combines TRBV7-2 with TRBJ2-1; D is undetermined. The sample consisted of cultured non-Tr1 T cells, either the whole culture or a sorted T cell fraction (not recorded which). In DNA form, the CDR3 reads TGTGCCAGCAGGGAACTGTATCAGCAGTTCTTC. It specifies CASRELYQQFF.